This T cell receptor (beta chain) was captured in a study of OX40 agonist ivuxolimab in advanced cancers. For the study at large: Ivuxolimab, which is an agonistic anti-OX40 (CD134) antibody, was administered to the patients.

As concerns this clone: Its antigen is unknown.

This CDR3 contains 14 residues. Germline V gene lookup returns CDR1 SGHDT and CDR2 YYEEEE. The germline V and J ends were trimmed by 0 bases and 3 bases, with 9 bases remaining between them. Measured with immunoSEQ multiplex PCR; TCRdb has only the in-frame clones, and not every one. This repertoire shows about 100,000 clones, under 95% found once; its top ten account for approximately 0.55%. Study-wide results and caveats: Dosing at 0.1 to 3.0 mg/kg was accompanied by clonal expansion of CD4+ and CD8+ blood T cells by week 6.

The source was CD4+ or CD8+ T cells sorted from blood, collected in a trial of the OX40 agonist ivuxolimab. The rearrangement joins TRBV5-6 to TRBJ2-5, with D possibly matching TRBD1 (5 bases). The TCR comes from an adult with an advanced solid tumor such as melanoma, head and neck, liver or kidney cancer. The DNA of the CDR3 is TGTGCCAGCAGCTTGGGGCCCAGGGAAGAGACCCAGTACTTC. Residues: CASSLGPREETQYF.